This T cell receptor beta chain was sequenced for a study of blood T cell repertoires in COVID-19. Looking at the study overall: Acute and convalescent COVID-19 samples came from the United States, Italy and Spain. PBMCs, B-cell-depleted T cells, or T cells were the source of the cDNA or gDNA that made up the material.

V gave up 5 bases and J gave up 7 bases; unmatched junction bases: 4. Germline CDR1 MNHEY, CDR2 SVGEGT. The CDR3 sequence is 13 residues long. Measured with immunoSEQ multiplex PCR; TCRdb has only the in-frame clones, and not every one. The table has approximately 94,000 clones, 84% seen once. The source material was peripheral blood. This receptor was identified in a human donor in a cohort sampled during active COVID-19. V and J are TRBV6-2 or TRBV6-3 and TRBJ1-2; 10 bases fit TRBD1. CDR3 nucleotide sequence: TGTGCCAGCAGTCTGGACAGGGGGACTGGCTACACCTTC. Amino acid sequence: CASSLDRGTGYTF.